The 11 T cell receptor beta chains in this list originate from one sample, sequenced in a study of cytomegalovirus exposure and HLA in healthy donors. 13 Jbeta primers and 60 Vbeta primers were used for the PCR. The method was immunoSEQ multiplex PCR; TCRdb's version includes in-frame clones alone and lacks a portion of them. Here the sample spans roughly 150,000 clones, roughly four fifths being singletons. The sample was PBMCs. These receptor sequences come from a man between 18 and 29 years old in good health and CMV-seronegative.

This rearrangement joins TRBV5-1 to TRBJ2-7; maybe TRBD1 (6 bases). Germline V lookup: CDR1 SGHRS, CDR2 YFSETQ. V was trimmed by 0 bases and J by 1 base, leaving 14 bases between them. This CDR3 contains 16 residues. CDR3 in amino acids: CASSLAEQGASYEQYF. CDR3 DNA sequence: TGCGCCAGCAGCTTGGCGGAACAGGGTGCGTCCTACGAGCAGTACTTC.

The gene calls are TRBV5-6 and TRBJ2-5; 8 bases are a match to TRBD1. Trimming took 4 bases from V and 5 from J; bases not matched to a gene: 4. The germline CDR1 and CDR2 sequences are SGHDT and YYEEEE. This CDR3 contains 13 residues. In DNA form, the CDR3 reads TGTGCCAGCAGCCAGGACAGGGCGGAGACCCAGTACTTC. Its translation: CASSQDRAETQYF.

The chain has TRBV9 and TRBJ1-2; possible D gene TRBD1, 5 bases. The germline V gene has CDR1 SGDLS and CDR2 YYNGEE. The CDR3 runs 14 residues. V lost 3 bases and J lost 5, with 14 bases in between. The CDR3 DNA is TGTGCCAGCAGCGACGCACAGGAAGATTATGGCTACACCTTC. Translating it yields CASSDAQEDYGYTF.

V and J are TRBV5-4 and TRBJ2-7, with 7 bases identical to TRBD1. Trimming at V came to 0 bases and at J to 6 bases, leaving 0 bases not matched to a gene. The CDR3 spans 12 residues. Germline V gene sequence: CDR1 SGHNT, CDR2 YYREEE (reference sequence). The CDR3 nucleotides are TGTGCCAGCAGCTTGGCAGGGGGCGAGCAGTACTTC. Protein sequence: CASSLAGGEQYF.

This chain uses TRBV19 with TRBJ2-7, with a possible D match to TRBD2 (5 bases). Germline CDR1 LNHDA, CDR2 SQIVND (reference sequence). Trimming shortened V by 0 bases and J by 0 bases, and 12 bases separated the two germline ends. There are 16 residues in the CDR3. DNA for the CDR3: TGTGCCAGTAGTATAGATCACGGGATTTTCTCCTACGAGCAGTACTTC. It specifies CASSIDHGIFSYEQYF.

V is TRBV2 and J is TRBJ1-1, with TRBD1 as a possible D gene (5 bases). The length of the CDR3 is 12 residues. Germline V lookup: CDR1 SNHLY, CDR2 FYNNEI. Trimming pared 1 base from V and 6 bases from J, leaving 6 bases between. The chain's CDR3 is CASSEVGAEAFF. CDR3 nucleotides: TGTGCCAGCAGTGAAGTAGGGGCTGAAGCTTTCTTT.

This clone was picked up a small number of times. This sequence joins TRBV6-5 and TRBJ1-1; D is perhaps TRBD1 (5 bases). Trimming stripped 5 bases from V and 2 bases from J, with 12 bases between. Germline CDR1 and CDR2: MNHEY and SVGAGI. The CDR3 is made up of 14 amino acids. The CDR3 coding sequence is TGTGCCAGCAGTCCGCGGGGCGGAAACACTGAAGCTTTCTTT. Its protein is CASSPRGGNTEAFF.

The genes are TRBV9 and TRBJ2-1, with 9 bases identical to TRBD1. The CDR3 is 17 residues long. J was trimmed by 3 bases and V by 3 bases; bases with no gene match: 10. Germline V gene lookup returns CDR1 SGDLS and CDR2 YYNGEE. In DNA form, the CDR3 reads TGTGCCAGCAGCGCGAGGGACAGGGCCCTCGACTACAATGAGCAGTTCTTC. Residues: CASSARDRALDYNEQFF.

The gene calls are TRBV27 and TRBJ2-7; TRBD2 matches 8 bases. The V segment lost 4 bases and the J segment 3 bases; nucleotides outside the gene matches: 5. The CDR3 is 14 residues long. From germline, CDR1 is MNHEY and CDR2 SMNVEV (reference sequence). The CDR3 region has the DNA TGTGCCAGCAGTTCGGGACTAGGGCTCTACGAGCAGTACTTC. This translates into CASSSGLGLYEQYF.

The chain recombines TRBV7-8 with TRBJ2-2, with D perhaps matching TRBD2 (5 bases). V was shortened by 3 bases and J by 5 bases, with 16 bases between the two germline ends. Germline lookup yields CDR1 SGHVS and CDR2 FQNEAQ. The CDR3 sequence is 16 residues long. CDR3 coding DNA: TGTGCCAGCAGCTTCGCGAGGGTCATGATTACCGGGGAGCTGTTTTTT. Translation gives CASSFARVMITGELFF.

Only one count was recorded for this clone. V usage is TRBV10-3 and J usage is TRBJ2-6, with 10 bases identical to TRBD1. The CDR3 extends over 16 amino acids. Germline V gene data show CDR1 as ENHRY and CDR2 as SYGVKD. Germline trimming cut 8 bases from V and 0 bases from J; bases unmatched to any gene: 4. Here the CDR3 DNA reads TGTGCCATCCGGGACAGGGGCCTCTCTGGGGCCAACGTCCTGACTTTC. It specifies CAIRDRGLSGANVLTF.